This T cell receptor beta chain was found in a study of T cell responses to AZD1222 COVID-19 vaccine. Findings of the study overall: CD4 TCRs covered the whole spike, strongest at regions 160-218 and 743-854. Nearly half of spike-specific TCRs reportedly target variant regions that are unmutated in the B.1.351 and B.1.1.7 variants.

Trimming removed 2 bases from V and 8 bases from J, with 9 bases in between. CDR3 length equals 13 residues. Germline V lookup: CDR1 KGHDR, CDR2 SFDVKD. About this clone: Its specificity is unknown.

Sequencing used immunoSEQ multiplex PCR; TCRdb keeps in-frame clones, though not all of them. This sample yields about 120,000 clones, of which about 92% are seen a single time; about 7.5% belongs to the top ten. Sequences were derived from peripheral blood, sampled 28 days after the second AZD1222 dose. The clonotype comes from an adult who received the AZD1222 COVID-19 vaccine. The V gene is TRBV24-1, the J gene TRBJ2-1; D is possibly TRBD1 (6 bases). DNA of the CDR3: TGTGCCACCAGTGATTCCAGGGGACATGAGCAGTTCTTC. It yields the protein CATSDSRGHEQFF.